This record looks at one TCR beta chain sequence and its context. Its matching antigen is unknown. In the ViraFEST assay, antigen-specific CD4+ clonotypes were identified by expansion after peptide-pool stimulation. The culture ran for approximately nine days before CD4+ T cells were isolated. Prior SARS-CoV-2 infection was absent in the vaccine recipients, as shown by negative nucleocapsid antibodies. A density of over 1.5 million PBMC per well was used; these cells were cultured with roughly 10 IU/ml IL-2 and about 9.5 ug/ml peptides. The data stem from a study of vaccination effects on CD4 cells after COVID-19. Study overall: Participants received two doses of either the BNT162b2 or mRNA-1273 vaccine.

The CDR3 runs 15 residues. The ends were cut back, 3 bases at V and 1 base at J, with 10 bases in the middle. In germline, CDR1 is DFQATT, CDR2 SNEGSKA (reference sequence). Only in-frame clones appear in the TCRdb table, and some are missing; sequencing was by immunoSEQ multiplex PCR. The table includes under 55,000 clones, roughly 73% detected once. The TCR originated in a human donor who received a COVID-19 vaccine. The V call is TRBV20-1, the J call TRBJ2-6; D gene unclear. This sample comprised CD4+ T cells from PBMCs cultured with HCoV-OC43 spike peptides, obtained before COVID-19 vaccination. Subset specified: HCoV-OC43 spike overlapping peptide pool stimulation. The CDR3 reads CSASRVASGANVLTF. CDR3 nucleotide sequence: TGCAGTGCTAGTAGGGTGGCTTCTGGGGCCAACGTCCTGACTTTC.